The source of this T cell receptor beta chain is a study of OX40 agonist ivuxolimab in advanced cancers. Study information: In this cohort, patients received ivuxolimab, an agonistic anti-OX40 (CD134) antibody. Broader study findings: CD4+ and CD8+ blood T cells expanded clonally by week 6 at 0.1 to 3.0 mg/kg.

Sequenced by immunoSEQ multiplex PCR; TCRdb stores in-frame clones only, minus some. Of about 72,000 clones in the sample, about 85% are singletons; the top ten hold more than 4%. On this clone itself: What it recognizes is unknown.

The germline V and J ends were trimmed by 4 bases and 2 bases, with 12 bases remaining between them. Germline-derived CDR1 and CDR2 are SGDLS and YYNGEE. The CDR3 is made up of 15 amino acids. The origin of this receptor is an adult with an advanced solid tumor such as melanoma, head and neck, liver or kidney cancer. Specimen: CD4+ or CD8+ T cells sorted from blood, collected in a trial of the OX40 agonist ivuxolimab. The rearrangement links TRBV9 to TRBJ1-4; no clear D. The DNA of the CDR3 is TGTGCCAGCAGCTCTAGGGCATCCACTAATGAAAAACTGTTTTTT. This encodes CASSSRASTNEKLFF.